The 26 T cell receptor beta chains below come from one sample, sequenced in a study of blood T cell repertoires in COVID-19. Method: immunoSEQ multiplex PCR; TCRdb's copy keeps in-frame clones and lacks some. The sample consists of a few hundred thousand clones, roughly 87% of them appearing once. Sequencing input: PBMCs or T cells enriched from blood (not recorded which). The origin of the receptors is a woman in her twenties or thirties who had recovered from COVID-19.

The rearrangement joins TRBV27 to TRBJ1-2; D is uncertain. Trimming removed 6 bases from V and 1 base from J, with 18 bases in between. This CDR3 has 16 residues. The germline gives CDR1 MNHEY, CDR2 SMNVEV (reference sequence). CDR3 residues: CASRTYLADINYGYTF. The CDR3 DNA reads TGTGCCAGCAGAACGTATCTGGCGGATATTAACTATGGCTACACCTTC.

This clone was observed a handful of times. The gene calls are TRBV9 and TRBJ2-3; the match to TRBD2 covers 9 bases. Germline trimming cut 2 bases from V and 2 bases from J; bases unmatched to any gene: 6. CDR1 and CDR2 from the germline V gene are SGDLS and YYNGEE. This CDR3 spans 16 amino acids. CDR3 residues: CASSVSSGTYTDTQYF. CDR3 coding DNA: TGTGCCAGCAGCGTGTCTAGCGGGACCTACACAGATACGCAGTATTTT.

The CDR3 DNA reads TGTGCCAGCAGCCAAGAAGTGGGACAGAACACTGAAGCTTTCTTT. Translation: CASSQEVGQNTEAFF. The chain couples TRBV4-2 to TRBJ1-1, with a possible D match to TRBD1 (6 bases). The germline CDR1 and CDR2 sequences are LGHNA and YNFKEQ. The CDR3 length is 15 residues. Between the trimmed V and J ends, which lost 0 bases and 1 base, there was a span of 9 bases.

CDR3 bases: TGTGCCAGCAGCCTTAGACTCGACAGGGAGCAGTACTTC. Translated, it gives CASSLRLDREQYF. This sequence joins TRBV3-1 (or the pseudogene TRBV3-2) and TRBJ2-7; tentative D call: TRBD1 (6 bases). CDR3 size: 13 residues. V was pared by 4 bases and J by 7 bases, with 14 bases between. Germline-derived CDR1 and CDR2 are LGHDT and YNNKEL (reference sequence).

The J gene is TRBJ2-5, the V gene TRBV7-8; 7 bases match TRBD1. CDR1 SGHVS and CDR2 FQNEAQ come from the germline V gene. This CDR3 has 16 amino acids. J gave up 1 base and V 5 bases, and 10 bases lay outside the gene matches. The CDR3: CASSPKRDRPQETQYF. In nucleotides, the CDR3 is TGTGCCAGCAGCCCTAAACGGGACAGACCCCAAGAGACCCAGTACTTC.

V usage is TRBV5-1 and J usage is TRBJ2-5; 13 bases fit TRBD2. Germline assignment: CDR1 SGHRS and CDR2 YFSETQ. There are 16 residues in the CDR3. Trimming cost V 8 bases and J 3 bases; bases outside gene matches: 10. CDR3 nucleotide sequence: TGCGCCAGTTCCGGGACTAGCGGGATCCCCGAAGAGACCCAGTACTTC. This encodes CASSGTSGIPEETQYF. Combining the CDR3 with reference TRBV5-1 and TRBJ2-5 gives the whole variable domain KAGVTQTPRYLIKTRGQQVTLSCSPISGHRSVSWYQQTPGQGLQFLFEYFSETQRNKGNFPGRFSGRQFSNSRSEMNVSTLELGDSALYLCASSGTSGIPEETQYFGPGTRLLVL.

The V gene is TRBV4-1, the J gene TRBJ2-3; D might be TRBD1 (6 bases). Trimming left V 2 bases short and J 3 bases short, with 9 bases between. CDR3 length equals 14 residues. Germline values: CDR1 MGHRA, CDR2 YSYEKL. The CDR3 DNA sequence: TGCGCCAGCAGCCAACAAGGGGGAACAGATACGCAGTATTTT. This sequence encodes CASSQQGGTDTQYF.

The chain's CDR3 is CSVTRNTAYGYTF. DNA of the CDR3: TGCAGCGTTACCCGGAACACAGCCTATGGCTACACCTTC. This sequence joins TRBV29-1 and TRBJ1-2; D is unclear. The CDR3 spans 13 residues. CDR1 and CDR2 (germline): SQVTM, ANQGSEA. V dropped 5 bases and J dropped 4 bases, with 14 bases sitting between them.

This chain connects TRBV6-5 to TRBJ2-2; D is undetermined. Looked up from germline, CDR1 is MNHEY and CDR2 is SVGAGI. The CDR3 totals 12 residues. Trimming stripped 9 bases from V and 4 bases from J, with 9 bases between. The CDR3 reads CASTRSTGELFF. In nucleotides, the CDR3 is TGTGCCAGTACTCGGAGCACCGGGGAGCTGTTTTTT.

CDR3 DNA: TGTGCCAGCAGCCAAGACCAGGGGGAACTGTTTTTT. Its protein product is CASSQDQGELFF. This chain connects TRBV3-1 (or the pseudogene TRBV3-2) to TRBJ1-4, with TRBD1 matching over 7 bases. V trimming: 0 bases; J trimming: 12 bases; junction bases outside the gene matches: 1. The germline gives CDR1 LGHDT, CDR2 YNNKEL (reference sequence). CDR3 length equals 12 residues.

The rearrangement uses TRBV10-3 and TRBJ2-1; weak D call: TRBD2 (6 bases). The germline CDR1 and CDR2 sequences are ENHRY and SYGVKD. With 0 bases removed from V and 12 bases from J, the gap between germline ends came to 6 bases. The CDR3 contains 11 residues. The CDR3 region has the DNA TGTGCCATCAGTGAGTCCGGGGGGCAGTTCTTC. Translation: CAISESGGQFF.

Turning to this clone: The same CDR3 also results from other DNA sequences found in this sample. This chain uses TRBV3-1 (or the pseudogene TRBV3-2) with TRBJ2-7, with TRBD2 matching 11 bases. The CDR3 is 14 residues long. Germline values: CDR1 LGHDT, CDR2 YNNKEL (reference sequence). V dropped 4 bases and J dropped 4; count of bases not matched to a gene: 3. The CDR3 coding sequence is TGTGCCAGCAGCCTAACTAGCGGGAGTTACGAGCAGTACTTC. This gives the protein CASSLTSGSYEQYF.

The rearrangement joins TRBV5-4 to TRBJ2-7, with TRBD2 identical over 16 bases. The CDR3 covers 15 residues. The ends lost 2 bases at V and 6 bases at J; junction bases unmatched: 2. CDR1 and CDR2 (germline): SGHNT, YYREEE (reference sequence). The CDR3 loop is CASSLGTSGRGEQYF. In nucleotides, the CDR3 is TGTGCCAGCAGCTTAGGGACTAGCGGGAGGGGCGAGCAGTACTTC.

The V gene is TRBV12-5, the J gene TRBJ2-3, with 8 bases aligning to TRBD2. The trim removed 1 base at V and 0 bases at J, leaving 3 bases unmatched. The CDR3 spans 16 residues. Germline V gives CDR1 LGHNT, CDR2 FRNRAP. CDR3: CASGLGASGSTDTQYF. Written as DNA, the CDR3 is TGTGCTAGTGGTTTGGGGGCTAGCGGGAGCACAGATACGCAGTATTTT.

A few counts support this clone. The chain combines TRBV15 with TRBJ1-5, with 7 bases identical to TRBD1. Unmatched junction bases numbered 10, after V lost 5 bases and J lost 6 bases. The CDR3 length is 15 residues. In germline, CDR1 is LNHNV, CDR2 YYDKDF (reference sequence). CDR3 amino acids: CATSGRTGAGQPQHF. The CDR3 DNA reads TGTGCCACCAGCGGTAGGACAGGCGCGGGTCAGCCCCAGCATTTT.

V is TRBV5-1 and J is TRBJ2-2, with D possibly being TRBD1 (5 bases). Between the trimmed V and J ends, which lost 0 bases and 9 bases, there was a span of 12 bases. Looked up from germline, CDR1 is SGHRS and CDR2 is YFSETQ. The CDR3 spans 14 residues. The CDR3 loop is CASSLDRSVRELFF. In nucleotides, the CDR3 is TGCGCCAGCAGCTTGGACAGGTCTGTCAGGGAGCTGTTTTTT.

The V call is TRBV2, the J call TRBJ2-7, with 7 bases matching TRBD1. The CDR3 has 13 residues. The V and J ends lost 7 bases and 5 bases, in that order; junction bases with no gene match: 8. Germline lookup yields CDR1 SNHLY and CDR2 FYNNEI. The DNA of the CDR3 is TGTGCCAGCACGCTACAGGGGTGGGACGAGCAGTACTTC. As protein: CASTLQGWDEQYF.

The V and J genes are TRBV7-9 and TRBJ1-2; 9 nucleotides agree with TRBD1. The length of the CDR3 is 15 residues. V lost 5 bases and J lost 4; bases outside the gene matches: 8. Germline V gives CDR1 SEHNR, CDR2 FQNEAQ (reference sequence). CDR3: CASSTGTGTIYGYTF. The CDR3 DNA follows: TGTGCCAGCAGCACAGGGACAGGGACGATCTATGGCTACACCTTC.

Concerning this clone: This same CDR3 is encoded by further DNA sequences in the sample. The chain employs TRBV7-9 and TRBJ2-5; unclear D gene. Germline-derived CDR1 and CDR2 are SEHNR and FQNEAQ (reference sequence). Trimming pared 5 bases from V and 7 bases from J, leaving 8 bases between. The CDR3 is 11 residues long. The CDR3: CASSPTGTQYF. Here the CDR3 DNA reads TGTGCCAGCAGCCCGACGGGGACCCAGTACTTC.

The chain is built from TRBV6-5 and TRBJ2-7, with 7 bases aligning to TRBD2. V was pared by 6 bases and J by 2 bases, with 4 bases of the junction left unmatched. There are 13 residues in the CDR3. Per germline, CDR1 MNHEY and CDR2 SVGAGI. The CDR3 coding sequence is TGTGCCAGCAGGCTTACTAGCGCCTACGAGCAGTACTTC. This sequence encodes CASRLTSAYEQYF.

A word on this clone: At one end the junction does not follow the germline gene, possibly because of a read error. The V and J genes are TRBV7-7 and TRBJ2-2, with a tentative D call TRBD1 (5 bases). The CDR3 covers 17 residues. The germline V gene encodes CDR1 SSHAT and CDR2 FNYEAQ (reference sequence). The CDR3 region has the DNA TGTGCTAGCAGCTTAGACCAGTCCCAGGGGAACACCGGGGAGCTGTTTTTT. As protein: CASSLDQSQGNTGELFF.

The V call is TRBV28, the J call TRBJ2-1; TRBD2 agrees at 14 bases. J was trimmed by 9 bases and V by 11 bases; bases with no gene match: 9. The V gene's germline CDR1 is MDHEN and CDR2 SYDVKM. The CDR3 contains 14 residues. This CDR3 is CAWGTSGRSSEQFF. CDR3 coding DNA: TGTGCCTGGGGGACTAGCGGGAGAAGCTCTGAGCAGTTCTTC.

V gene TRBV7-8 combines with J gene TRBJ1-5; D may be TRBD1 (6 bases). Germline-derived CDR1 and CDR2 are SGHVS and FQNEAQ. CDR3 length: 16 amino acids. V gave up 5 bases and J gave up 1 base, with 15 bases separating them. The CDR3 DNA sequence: TGTGCCAGCAGCCTGCTAGGGGGACGCAGCAATCAGCCCCAGCATTTT. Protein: CASSLLGGRSNQPQHF.

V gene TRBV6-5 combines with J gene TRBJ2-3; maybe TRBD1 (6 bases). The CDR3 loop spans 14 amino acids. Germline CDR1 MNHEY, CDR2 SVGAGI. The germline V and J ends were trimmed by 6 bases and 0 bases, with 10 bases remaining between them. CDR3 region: CASRGGVSTDTQYF. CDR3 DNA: TGTGCCAGCAGAGGGGGTGTTAGCACAGATACGCAGTATTTT.

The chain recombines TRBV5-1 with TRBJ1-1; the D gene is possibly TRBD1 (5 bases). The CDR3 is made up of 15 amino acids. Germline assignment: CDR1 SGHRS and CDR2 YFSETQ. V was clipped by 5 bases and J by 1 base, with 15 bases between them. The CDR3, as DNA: TGCGCCAGCAGGCGGGGGGAGACAGCGAACACTGAAGCTTTCTTT. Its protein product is CASRRGETANTEAFF. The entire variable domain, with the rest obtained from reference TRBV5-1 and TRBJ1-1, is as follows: KAGVTQTPRYLIKTRGQQVTLSCSPISGHRSVSWYQQTPGQGLQFLFEYFSETQRNKGNFPGRFSGRQFSNSRSEMNVSTLELGDSALYLCASRRGETANTEAFFGQGTRLTVV.

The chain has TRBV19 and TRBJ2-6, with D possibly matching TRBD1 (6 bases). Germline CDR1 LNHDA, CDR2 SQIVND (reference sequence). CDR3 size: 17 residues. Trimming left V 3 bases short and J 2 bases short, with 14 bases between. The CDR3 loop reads CASSMVRGEPGANVLTF. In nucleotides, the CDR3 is TGTGCCAGTAGTATGGTCAGGGGTGAGCCTGGGGCCAACGTCCTGACTTTC.